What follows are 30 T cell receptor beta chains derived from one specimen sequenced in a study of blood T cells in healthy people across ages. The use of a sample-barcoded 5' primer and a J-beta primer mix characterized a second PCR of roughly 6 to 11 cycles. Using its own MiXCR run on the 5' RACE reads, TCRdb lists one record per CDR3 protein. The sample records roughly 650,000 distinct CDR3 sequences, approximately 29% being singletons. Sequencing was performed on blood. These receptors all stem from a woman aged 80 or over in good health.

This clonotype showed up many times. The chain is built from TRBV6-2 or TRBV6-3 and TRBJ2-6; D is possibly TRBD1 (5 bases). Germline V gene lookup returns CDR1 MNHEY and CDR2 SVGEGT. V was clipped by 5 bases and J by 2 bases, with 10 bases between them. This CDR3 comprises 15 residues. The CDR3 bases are TGTGCCAGCAGTAAAGGGGCAACTGGGGCCAACGTCCTGACTTTC. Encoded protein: CASSKGATGANVLTF.

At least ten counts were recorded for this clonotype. CDR3 residues: CASSQLGRSTDTQYF. CDR3 sequence (DNA): TGTGCCAGCAGCCAGCTGGGGCGGAGCACAGATACGCAGTATTTT. The chain combines TRBV3-1 with TRBJ2-3, with D perhaps TRBD1 (5 bases). Germline CDR1 reads LGHDT; CDR2 reads YNNKEL (reference sequence). Deletions cut 3 bases from V and 0 bases from J, with 10 bases between. The CDR3 length is 15 residues.

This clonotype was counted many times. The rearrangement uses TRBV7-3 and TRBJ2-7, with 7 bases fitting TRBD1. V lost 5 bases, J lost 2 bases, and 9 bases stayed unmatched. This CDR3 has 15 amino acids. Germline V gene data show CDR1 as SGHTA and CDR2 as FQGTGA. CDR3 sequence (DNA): TGTGCCAGCAGCCCCGACAGGGACACAACCTACGAGCAGTACTTC. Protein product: CASSPDRDTTYEQYF.

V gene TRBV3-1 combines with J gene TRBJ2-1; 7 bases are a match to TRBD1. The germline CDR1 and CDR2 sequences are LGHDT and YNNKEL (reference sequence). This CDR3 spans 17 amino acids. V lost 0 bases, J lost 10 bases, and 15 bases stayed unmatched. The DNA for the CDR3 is TGTGCCAGCAGCCAAGAACTGCCCAGCAGGGGGTCGTACGAGCAGTTCTTC. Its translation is CASSQELPSRGSYEQFF.

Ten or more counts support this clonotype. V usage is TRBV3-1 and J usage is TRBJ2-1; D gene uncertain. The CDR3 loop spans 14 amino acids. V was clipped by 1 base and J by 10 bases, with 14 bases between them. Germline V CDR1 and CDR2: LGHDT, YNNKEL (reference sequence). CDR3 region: CASSQGLLEREQFF. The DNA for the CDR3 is TGTGCCAGCAGCCAAGGTCTGTTGGAGCGCGAGCAGTTCTTC.

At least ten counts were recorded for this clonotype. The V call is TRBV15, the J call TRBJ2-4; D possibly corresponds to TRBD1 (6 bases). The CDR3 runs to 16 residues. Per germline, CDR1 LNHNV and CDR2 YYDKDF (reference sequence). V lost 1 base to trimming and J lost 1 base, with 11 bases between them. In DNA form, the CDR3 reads TGTGCCACCAGCAGAGGAGGGGGAAGGGCCAAAAACATTCAGTACTTC. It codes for CATSRGGGRAKNIQYF.

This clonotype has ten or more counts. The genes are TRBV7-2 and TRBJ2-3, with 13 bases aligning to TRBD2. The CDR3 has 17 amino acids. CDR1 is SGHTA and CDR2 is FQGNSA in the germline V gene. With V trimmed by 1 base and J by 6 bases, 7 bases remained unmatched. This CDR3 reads CASSLGTSGGAKDTQYF. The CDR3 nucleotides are TGTGCCAGCAGCTTAGGAACTAGCGGGGGGGCCAAGGATACGCAGTATTTT.

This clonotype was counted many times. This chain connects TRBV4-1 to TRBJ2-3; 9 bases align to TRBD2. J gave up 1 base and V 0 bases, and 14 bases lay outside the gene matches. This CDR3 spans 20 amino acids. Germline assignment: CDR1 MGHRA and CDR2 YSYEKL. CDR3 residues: CASSQDLKAGGALGTDTQYF. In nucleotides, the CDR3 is TGCGCCAGCAGCCAAGATCTTAAGGCGGGGGGGGCACTGGGCACAGATACGCAGTATTTT.

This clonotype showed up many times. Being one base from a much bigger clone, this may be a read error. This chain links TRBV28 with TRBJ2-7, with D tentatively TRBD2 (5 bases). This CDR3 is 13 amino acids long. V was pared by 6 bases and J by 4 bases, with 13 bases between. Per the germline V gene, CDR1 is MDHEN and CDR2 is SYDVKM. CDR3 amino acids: CASRRGIGYEQYF. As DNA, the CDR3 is TGTGCCAGCAGGCGAGGGATCGGTTACGAGCAGTACTTC.

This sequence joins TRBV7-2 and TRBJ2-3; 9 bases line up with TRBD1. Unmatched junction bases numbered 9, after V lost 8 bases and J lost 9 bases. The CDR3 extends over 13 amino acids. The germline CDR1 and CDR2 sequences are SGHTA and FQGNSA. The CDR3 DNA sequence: TGTGCCAGCCAACAGGGGGCGCGAGACACGCAGTATTTT. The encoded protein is CASQQGARDTQYF.

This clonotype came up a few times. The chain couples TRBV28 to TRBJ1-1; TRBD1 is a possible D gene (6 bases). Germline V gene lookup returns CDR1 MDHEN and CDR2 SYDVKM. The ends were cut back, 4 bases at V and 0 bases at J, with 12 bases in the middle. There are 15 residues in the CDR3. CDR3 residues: CASSSPTGLNTEAFF. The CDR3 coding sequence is TGTGCCAGCAGTTCGCCGACAGGACTGAACACTGAAGCTTTCTTT.

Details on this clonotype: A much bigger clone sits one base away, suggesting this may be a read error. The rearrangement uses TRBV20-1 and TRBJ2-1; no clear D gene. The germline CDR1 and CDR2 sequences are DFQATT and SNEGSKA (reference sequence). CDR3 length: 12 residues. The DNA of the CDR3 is TGCAGGGCAAGTGGATCTGGGAATGAGCAGTTCTTC. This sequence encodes CRASGSGNEQFF.

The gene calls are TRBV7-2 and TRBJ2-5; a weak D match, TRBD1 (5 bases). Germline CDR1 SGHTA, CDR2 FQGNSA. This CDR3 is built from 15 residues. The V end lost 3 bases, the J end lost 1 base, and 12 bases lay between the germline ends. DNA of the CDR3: TGTGCCAGCAGCTTTGATCAGGGCCCCCAAGAGACCCAGTACTTC. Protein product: CASSFDQGPQETQYF.

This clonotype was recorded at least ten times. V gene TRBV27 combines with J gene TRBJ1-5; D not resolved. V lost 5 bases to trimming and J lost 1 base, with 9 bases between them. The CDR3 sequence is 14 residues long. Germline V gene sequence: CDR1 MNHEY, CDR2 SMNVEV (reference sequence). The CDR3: CASSQVGSNQPQHF. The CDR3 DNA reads TGTGCCAGCAGTCAGGTGGGCAGCAATCAGCCCCAGCATTTT.

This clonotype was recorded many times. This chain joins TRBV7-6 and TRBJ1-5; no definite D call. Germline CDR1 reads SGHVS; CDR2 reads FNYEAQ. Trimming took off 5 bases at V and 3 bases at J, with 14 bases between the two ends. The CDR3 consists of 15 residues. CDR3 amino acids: CASSPGSSPNQPQHF. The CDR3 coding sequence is TGTGCCAGCAGCCCCGGGAGTTCCCCCAATCAGCCCCAGCATTTT.

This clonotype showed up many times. The CDR3 spells CASSELAGEYNEQFF. CDR3 sequence (DNA): TGTGCCAGCAGTGAGCTAGCGGGGGAATACAATGAGCAGTTCTTC. The chain links TRBV2 to TRBJ2-1; 10 bases agree with TRBD2. CDR1 and CDR2 from the germline V gene are SNHLY and FYNNEI. This CDR3 spans 15 amino acids. Unmatched junction bases numbered 3, after V lost 3 bases and J lost 4 bases.

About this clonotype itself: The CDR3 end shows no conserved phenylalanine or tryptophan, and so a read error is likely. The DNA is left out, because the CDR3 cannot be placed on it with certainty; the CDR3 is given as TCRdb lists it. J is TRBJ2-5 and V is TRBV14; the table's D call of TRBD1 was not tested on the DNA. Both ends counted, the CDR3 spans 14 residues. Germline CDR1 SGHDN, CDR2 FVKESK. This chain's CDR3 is CASSLDRVRYTFGS.

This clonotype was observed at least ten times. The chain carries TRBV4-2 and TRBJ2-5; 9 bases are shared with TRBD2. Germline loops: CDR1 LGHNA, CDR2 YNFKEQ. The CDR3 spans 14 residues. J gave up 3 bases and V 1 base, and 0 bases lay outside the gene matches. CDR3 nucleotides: TGTGCCAGCAGCCAAGTAGCGGGGGAAGAGACCCAGTACTTC. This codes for CASSQVAGEETQYF.

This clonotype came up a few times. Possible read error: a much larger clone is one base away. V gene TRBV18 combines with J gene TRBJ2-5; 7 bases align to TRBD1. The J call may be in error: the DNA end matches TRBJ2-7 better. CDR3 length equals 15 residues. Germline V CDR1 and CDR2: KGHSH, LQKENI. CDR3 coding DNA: TGTGCCAGCTCACCACGGGCGACAGGGAACGCCGAGCAGTACTTC. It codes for CASSPRATGNAEQYF.

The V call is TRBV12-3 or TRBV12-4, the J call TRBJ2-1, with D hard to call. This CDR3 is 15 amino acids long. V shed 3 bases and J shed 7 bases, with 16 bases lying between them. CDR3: CASSFYLGRLNEQFF. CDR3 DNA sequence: TGTGCCAGCAGTTTTTACCTCGGACGTCTGAATGAGCAGTTCTTC.

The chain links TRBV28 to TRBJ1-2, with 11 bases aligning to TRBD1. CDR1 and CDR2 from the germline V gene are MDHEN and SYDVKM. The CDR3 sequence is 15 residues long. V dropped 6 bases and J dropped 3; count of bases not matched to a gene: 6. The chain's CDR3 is CASRDRGLRDYGYTF. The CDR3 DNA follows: TGTGCCAGCAGGGACAGGGGGCTAAGAGACTATGGCTACACCTTC.

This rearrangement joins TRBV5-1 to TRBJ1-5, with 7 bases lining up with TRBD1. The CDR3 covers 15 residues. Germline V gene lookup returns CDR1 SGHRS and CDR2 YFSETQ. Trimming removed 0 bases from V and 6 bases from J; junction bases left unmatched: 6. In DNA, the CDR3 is TGCGCCAGCAGCTTGGGGGACAGCGTAGGTCAGCCCCAGCATTTT. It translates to CASSLGDSVGQPQHF.

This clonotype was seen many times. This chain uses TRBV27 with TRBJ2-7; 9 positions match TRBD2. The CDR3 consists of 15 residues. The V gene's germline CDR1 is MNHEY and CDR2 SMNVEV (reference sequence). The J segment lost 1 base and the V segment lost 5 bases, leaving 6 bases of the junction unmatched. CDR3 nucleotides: TGTGCCAGCAGTCACCTTGCGGGGGGGTCCTACGAGCAGTACTTC. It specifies CASSHLAGGSYEQYF.

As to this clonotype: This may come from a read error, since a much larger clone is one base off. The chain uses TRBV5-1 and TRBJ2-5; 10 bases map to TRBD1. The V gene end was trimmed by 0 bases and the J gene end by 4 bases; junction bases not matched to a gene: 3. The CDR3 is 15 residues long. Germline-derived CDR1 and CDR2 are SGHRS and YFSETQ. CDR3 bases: TGCGCCAGCAGCTTGGCCGGGACAGGGGTAGAGACCCAGTACTTC. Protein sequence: CASSLAGTGVETQYF.

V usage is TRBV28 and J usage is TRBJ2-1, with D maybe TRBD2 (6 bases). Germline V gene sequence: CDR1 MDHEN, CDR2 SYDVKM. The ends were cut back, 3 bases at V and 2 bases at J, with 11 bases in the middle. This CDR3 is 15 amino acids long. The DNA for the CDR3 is TGTGCCAGCAGTTTCGGTCGGGAGCCCTACAATGAGCAGTTCTTC. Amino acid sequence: CASSFGREPYNEQFF.

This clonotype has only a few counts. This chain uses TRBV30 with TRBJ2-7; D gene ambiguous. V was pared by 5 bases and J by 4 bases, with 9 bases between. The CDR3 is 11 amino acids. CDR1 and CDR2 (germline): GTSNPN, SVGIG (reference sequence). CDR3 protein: CAWLATYEQYF. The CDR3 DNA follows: TGTGCCTGGTTGGCCACATACGAGCAGTACTTC.

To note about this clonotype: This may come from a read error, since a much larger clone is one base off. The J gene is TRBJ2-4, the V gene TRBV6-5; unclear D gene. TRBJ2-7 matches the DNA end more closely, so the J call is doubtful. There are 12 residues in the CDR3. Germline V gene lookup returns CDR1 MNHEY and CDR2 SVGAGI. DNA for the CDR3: TGTGCCAGCAGCTTTCTCTGTTCCGAGCAGTACTTC. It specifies CASSFLCSEQYF.

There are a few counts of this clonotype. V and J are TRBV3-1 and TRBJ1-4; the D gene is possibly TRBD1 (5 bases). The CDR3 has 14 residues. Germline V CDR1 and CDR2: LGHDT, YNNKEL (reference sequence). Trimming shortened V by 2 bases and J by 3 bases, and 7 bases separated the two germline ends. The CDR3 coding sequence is TGTGCCAGCAGCCAACGCAGGGCTAATGAAAAACTGTTTTTT. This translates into CASSQRRANEKLFF.

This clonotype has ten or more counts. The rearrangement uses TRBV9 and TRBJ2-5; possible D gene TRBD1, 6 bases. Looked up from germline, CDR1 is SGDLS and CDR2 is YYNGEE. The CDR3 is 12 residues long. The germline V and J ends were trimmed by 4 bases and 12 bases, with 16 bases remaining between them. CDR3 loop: CASSLGHGMEYF. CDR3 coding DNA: TGTGCCAGCAGCCTGGGACACGGGATGGAGTACTTC.

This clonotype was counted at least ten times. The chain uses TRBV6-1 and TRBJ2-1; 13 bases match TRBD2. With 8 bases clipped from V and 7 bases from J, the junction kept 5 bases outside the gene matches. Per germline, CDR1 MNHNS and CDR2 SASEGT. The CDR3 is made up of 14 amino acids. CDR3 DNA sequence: TGTGCCAGCTTACTAGCGGGGGGGCCAAATGAGCAGTTCTTC. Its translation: CASLLAGGPNEQFF.